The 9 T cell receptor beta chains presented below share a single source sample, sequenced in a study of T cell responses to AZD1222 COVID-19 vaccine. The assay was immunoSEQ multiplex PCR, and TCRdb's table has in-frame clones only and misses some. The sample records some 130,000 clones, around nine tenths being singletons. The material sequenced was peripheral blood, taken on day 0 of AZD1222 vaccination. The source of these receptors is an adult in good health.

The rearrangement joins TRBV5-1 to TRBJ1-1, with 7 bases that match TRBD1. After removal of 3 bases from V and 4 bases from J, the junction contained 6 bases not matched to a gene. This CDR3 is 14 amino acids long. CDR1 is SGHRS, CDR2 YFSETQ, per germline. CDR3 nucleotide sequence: TGCGCCAGCAGCTCAGGGGGAGAGGGCACTGAAGCTTTCTTT. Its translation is CASSSGGEGTEAFF.

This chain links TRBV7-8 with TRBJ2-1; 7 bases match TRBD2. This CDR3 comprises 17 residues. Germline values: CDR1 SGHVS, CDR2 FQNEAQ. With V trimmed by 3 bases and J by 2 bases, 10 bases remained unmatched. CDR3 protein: CASSFPPRGGPYNEQFF. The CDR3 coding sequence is TGTGCCAGCAGCTTTCCCCCACGCGGGGGACCCTACAATGAGCAGTTCTTC.

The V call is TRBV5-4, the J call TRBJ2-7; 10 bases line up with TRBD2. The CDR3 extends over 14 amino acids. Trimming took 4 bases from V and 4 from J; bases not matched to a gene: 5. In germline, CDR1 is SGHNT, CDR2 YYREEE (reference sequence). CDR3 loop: CASSHTSGAYEQYF. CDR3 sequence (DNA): TGTGCCAGCAGCCATACTAGCGGGGCTTACGAGCAGTACTTC. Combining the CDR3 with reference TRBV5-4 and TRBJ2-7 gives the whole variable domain ETGVTQSPTHLIKTRGQQVTLRCSSQSGHNTVSWYQQALGQGPQFIFQYYREEENGRGNFPPRFSGLQFPNYSSELNVNALELDDSALYLCASSHTSGAYEQYFGPGTRLTVT.

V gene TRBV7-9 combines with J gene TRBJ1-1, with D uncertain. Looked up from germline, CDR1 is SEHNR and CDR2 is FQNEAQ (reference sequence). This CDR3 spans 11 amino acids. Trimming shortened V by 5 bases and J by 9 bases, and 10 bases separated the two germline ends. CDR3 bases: TGTGCCAGCAGCCTGGCCGGGAAAGCTTTCTTT. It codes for CASSLAGKAFF.

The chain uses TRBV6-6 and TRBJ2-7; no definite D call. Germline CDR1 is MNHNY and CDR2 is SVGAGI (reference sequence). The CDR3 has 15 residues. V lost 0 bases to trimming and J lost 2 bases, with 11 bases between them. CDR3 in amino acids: CASSYSIGAPYEQYF. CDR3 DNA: TGTGCCAGCAGTTACTCGATTGGAGCTCCCTACGAGCAGTACTTC.

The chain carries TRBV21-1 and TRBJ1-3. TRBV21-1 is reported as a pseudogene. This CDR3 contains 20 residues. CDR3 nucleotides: TGTGCCAGCAGCAAATTAACCCCCTCGTTTGGGTCTCTCTCTGGAAACACCATATATTTT. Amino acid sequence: CASSKLTPSFGSLSGNTIYF.

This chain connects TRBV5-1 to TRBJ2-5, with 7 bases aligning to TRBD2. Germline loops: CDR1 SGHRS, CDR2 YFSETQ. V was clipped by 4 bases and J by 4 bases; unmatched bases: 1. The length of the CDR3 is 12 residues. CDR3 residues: CASSGGRETQYF. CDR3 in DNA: TGCGCCAGCAGCGGCGGGAGAGAGACCCAGTACTTC.

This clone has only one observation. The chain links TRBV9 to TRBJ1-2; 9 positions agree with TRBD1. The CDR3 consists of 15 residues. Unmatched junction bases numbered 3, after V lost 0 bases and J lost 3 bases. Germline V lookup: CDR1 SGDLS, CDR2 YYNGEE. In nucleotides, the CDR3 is TGTGCCAGCAGCGTAGTGGACAGGGGAGACTATGGCTACACCTTC. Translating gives CASSVVDRGDYGYTF.

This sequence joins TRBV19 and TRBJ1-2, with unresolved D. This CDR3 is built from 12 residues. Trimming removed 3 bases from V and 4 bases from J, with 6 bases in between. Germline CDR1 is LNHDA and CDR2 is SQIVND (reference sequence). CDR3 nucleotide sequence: TGTGCCAGTAGTATCCGAAGCTATGGCTACACCTTC. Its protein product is CASSIRSYGYTF.